This TCR beta chain derives from a study of persistence of HIV-infected CD4 T cells. Study results and limitations: Compared with CD3/CD28-stimulated cells, CMV- and Gag-responding cells showed lower TCRbeta richness.

This was the immunoSEQ version 4 assay in survey mode. Template was genomic DNA at roughly 9.6 ng/uL, with up to 1 ug used per sample. Using immunoSEQ multiplex PCR, the repertoire was profiled, and TCRdb retains in-frame clones only, with some absent. The sample comprises more than 30,000 clones, 87% of which are singletons, and about 1.3% rests with the top ten. Nonspecific anti-CD3/anti-CD28 bead stimulation represents the broad CD4+ T cell repertoire. Sorting of responding CD4+ T cells relied on upregulated CD40 ligand together with CD69. For approximately 20 hours, CD8-depleted PBMCs received anti-CD28/CD49d costimulation, a CD40-blocking antibody and enfuvirtide. The CDR3 has 17 amino acids. The junction had 9 bases not matched to a gene; V was cut back by 3 bases and J by 0 bases. Per the germline V gene, CDR1 is MNHEY and CDR2 is SMNVEV (reference sequence). Comments on this clone: As yet, its antigen is unknown.

Source: CD4+ T cells sorted from PBMCs after roughly 19-hour stimulation, taken from a patient who received antiretroviral therapy. The source of this sequence is an adult man with HIV who was CMV-seropositive. The chain recombines TRBV27 with TRBJ1-1; 8 bases match TRBD1. DNA of the CDR3: TGTGCCAGCAGTTTCACGGACAGGGTGGGCTTGAACACTGAAGCTTTCTTT. Residues: CASSFTDRVGLNTEAFF.